The 10 T cell receptor beta chains listed next were all sequenced from one sample in a study of T cell responses to AZD1222 COVID-19 vaccine. TCRdb keeps only in-frame clones here, not all; method: immunoSEQ multiplex PCR. The table records 130,000 or so clones, around 90% of them present only once. The sample in question was peripheral blood, obtained 28 days after the second AZD1222 dose. These receptors all stem from an adult who received the AZD1222 COVID-19 vaccine.

V and J are TRBV5-8 and TRBJ2-7; D is perhaps TRBD2 (5 bases). The germline V and J ends were trimmed by 4 bases and 3 bases, with 14 bases remaining between them. Germline lookup yields CDR1 SGHTS and CDR2 YDEGEE. The CDR3 length is 14 residues. Here the CDR3 reads CASSPEGGYYEQYF. The DNA for the CDR3 is TGTGCCAGCAGCCCCGAGGGCGGATACTACGAGCAGTACTTC.

This clone has only one observation. The CDR3 protein is CASSPPPDRDHQPQHF. Written as DNA, the CDR3 is TGTGCCAGCTCACCACCCCCCGACAGGGATCATCAGCCCCAGCATTTT. The chain has TRBV18 and TRBJ1-5; 7 nucleotides agree with TRBD1. Germline V gene lookup returns CDR1 KGHSH and CDR2 LQKENI. V lost 0 bases, J lost 5 bases, and 7 bases stayed unmatched. The CDR3 is 16 residues long. The full variable domain, with the rest looked up from reference TRBV18 and TRBJ1-5, is NAGVMQNPRHLVRRRGQEARLRCSPMKGHSHVYWYRQLPEEGLKFMVYLQKENIIDESGMPKERFSAEFPKEGPSILRIQQVVRGDSAAYFCASSPPPDRDHQPQHFGDGTRLSIL.

This clone was seen a few times. The chain employs TRBV5-1 and TRBJ1-3; 10 positions agree with TRBD1. Germline CDR1 reads SGHRS; CDR2 reads YFSETQ. This CDR3 contains 15 residues. The trim removed 4 bases at V and 6 bases at J, leaving 7 bases unmatched. The CDR3 reads CASSPGTGDVNTIYF. The CDR3, as DNA: TGCGCCAGCAGCCCAGGGACAGGGGACGTAAACACCATATATTTT. Based on the CDR3 plus reference TRBV5-1 and TRBJ1-3, the full variable domain is KAGVTQTPRYLIKTRGQQVTLSCSPISGHRSVSWYQQTPGQGLQFLFEYFSETQRNKGNFPGRFSGRQFSNSRSEMNVSTLELGDSALYLCASSPGTGDVNTIYFGEGSWLTVV.

V gene TRBV14 combines with J gene TRBJ1-3; D gene ambiguous. Trimming took off 0 bases at V and 0 bases at J, with 9 bases between the two ends. CDR3 size: 16 residues. Germline V lookup: CDR1 SGHDN, CDR2 FVKESK. Here the CDR3 DNA reads TGTGCCAGCAGCCAAGAAGCGGCAGTCTCTGGAAACACCATATATTTT. Protein: CASSQEAAVSGNTIYF.

The chain has TRBV18 and TRBJ1-2, with a tentative D call TRBD1 (5 bases). The CDR3 extends over 14 amino acids. Trimming shortened V by 4 bases and J by 4 bases, and 13 bases separated the two germline ends. The V gene's germline CDR1 is KGHSH and CDR2 LQKENI. The CDR3 spells CASSRNGQFYGYTF. CDR3 DNA: TGTGCCAGCTCACGCAACGGACAATTCTATGGCTACACCTTC. Using reference TRBV18 and TRBJ1-2 for the parts outside the CDR3, the full variable domain is NAGVMQNPRHLVRRRGQEARLRCSPMKGHSHVYWYRQLPEEGLKFMVYLQKENIIDESGMPKERFSAEFPKEGPSILRIQQVVRGDSAAYFCASSRNGQFYGYTFGSGTRLTVV.

The DNA of the CDR3 is TGTGCCACCAGCGAACCAACGAGGGGCTACACCTTC. Protein product: CATSEPTRGYTF. The genes are TRBV24-1 and TRBJ1-2; D remains unclear. Trimming pared 7 bases from V and 8 bases from J, leaving 13 bases between. The CDR3 is 12 amino acids. Germline lookup yields CDR1 KGHDR and CDR2 SFDVKD.

The chain employs TRBV6-7 and TRBJ2-2, with TRBD2 identical over 10 bases. TRBV6-7 is annotated as an ORF whose role is uncertain. The CDR3 has 18 amino acids. J gave up 8 bases and V 2 bases, and 14 bases lay outside the gene matches. As DNA, the CDR3 is TGTGCCAGCAGTTACCGAATGACGGGACTAGCGCCTCTAGGGGAGCTGTTTTTT. Residues: CASSYRMTGLAPLGELFF.

This clone was seen a handful of times. This rearrangement joins TRBV2 to TRBJ1-6, with D possibly being TRBD1 (5 bases). Germline CDR1 is SNHLY and CDR2 is FYNNEI. This CDR3 is 14 amino acids long. V lost 4 bases to trimming and J lost 7 bases, with 11 bases between them. CDR3 sequence: CASSAGSMNSPLHF. Here the CDR3 DNA reads TGTGCCAGCAGTGCAGGGTCGATGAATTCACCCCTCCACTTT.

The chain has TRBV5-1 and TRBJ1-2, with TRBD1 as a possible D gene (6 bases). This CDR3 is 13 amino acids long. V gave up 4 bases and J gave up 5 bases, with 12 bases separating them. The germline V gene has CDR1 SGHRS and CDR2 YFSETQ. In nucleotides, the CDR3 is TGCGCCAGCAGCCCCGGGACATCATATGGCTACACCTTC. Protein: CASSPGTSYGYTF.

The chain carries TRBV27 and TRBJ2-7; 7 bases are a match to TRBD1. After removal of 1 base from V and 1 base from J, the junction contained 4 bases not matched to a gene. Germline CDR1 MNHEY, CDR2 SMNVEV (reference sequence). This CDR3 has 15 amino acids. This chain's CDR3 is CASSLYPGGSYEQYF. The CDR3, as DNA: TGTGCCAGCAGTTTATACCCAGGGGGATCCTACGAGCAGTACTTC.